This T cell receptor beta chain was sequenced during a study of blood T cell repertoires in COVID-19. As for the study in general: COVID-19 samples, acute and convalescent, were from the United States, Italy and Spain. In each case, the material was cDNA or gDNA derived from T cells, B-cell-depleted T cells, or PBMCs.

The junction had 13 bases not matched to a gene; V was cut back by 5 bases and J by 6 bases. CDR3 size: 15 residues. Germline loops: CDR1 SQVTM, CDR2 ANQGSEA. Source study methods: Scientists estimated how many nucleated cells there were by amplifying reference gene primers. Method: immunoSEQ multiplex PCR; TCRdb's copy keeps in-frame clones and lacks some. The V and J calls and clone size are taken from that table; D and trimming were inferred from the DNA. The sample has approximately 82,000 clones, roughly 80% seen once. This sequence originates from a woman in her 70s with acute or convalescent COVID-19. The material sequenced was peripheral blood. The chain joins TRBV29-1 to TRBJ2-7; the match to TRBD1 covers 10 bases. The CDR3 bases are TGCAGCGTTCAGACGACAGGGGGCGCAAGTCTCGAGCAGTACTTC. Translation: CSVQTTGGASLEQYF.